The 25 T cell receptor beta chains below all came from one sample that was sequenced in a study of T cell clonality in common variable immunodeficiency. Generated by immunoSEQ multiplex PCR, the TCRdb table keeps only in-frame clones and is missing some. Listed here are tens of thousands of clones without any singletons, the top ten holding 2% to 2.5%. Sequenced input: peripheral blood mononuclear cells. The receptor source for this set is a person between 18 and 69 years old in good health.

This clone was observed many times. A read error may account for a junction end that differs from germline. Sequencing ends 3 residues short of the CDR3 end; the germline J gene provides the rest. The genes are TRBV5-1 and TRBJ2-3; D might be TRBD2 (6 bases). The CDR3 is made up of 14 amino acids. CDR1 and CDR2 (germline): SGHRS, YFSETQ. CDR3 protein: CTSSQGLYTDTQYF. The DNA read from the CDR3 is TGCACCAGCAGCCAGGGACTTTACACAGATACG.

This clone was observed many times. The read ends 3 residues early relative to the CDR3; the germline J gene fills the gap. The chain carries TRBV20-1 and TRBJ2-1, with D perhaps TRBD2 (5 bases). The germline V and J ends were trimmed by 8 bases and 6 bases, with 23 bases remaining between them. The CDR3 runs 15 residues. Germline V gene sequence: CDR1 DFQATT, CDR2 SNEGSKA (reference sequence). The CDR3 loop is CSTLDFPGRSNEQFF. The covered CDR3 bases are TGCAGTACTTTGGACTTTCCGGGAAGAAGCAATGAG.

This clone appeared many times. The sequence runs out 3 residues before the end of the CDR3; the remainder is reconstructed from the germline J gene. The J gene is TRBJ2-3, the V gene TRBV7-3; 8 bases fit TRBD1. V shed 4 bases, J shed 3 bases, and the junction held 6 bases outside the gene matches. CDR1 and CDR2 from the germline V gene are SGHTA and FQGTGA. The CDR3 contains 15 residues. The sequenced part of the CDR3 DNA is TGTGCCAGCAGCTACACAGGGGGGCAAACAGATACG. Translation: CASSYTGGQTDT. The complete CDR3 sequence is CASSYTGGQTDTQYF.

This clone was counted between two and nine times. A far larger clone is just one base off, so this is likely a read error. The sample holds other DNA sequences that translate to the same CDR3. The DNA read from the CDR3 is TGTGCCTGGAGCGCTAGCGGGGGCCACGATACG. Translating it yields CAWSASGGHDT. The full CDR3 reads CAWSASGGHDTQYF. The rearrangement joins TRBV30 to TRBJ2-3, with 10 nucleotides matching TRBD2. The read is 3 residues too short to cover the CDR3 end, so that end is filled in from the germline J gene. The germline CDR1 and CDR2 sequences are GTSNPN and SVGIG (reference sequence). J gave up 6 bases and V 3 bases, and 6 bases lay outside the gene matches. The CDR3 has 14 residues.

Ten or more counts support this clone. The read comes to an end 3 residues before the CDR3 does, leaving the germline J gene to fill in the end. The genes are TRBV7-3 and TRBJ2-7; D uncertain. Trimming removed 2 bases from V and 6 bases from J, with 11 bases in between. This CDR3 spans 13 amino acids. Germline V gives CDR1 SGHTA, CDR2 FQGTGA. The CDR3 DNA, read in part, is TGTGCCAGCAGCTTAGTCCCCAACGGCGAG. This sequence encodes CASSLVPNGE. The whole CDR3 sequence reads CASSLVPNGEQYF.

In this sample, this clone turned up many times. The CDR3 extends 3 residues past the end of the read, so its final part is completed from the germline J gene. The rearrangement joins TRBV28 to TRBJ1-5; 7 positions agree with TRBD1. The J segment lost 2 bases and the V segment lost 7 bases, leaving 5 bases of the junction unmatched. CDR3 length equals 14 residues. The germline CDR1 and CDR2 sequences are MDHEN and SYDVKM. CDR3 DNA (partial): TGTGCCAGCAACATCGACAGGGGCAATCAGCCC. It specifies CASNIDRGNQP. The whole CDR3 protein reads CASNIDRGNQPQHF.

This clone was found many times. The CDR3 end falls 3 residues outside the read, so it is completed with the germline J gene. The V gene is TRBV2, the J gene TRBJ2-1, with a tentative D call TRBD1 (6 bases). The V and J ends lost 7 bases and 9 bases respectively, with 13 bases between them. CDR1 is SNHLY and CDR2 is FYNNEI in the germline V gene. The CDR3 has 12 amino acids. CDR3 in amino acids: CASTFSGAEQFF. The CDR3 DNA, read in part, is TGTGCCAGCACGTTCTCAGGGGCTGAG.

The sample holds many counts of this clone. The read is 3 residues too short to cover the CDR3 end, so that end is filled in from the germline J gene. The J gene is TRBJ1-3, the V gene TRBV19; 9 nucleotides match TRBD1. The CDR3 covers 15 residues. V was pared by 5 bases and J by 2 bases, with 4 bases of the junction left unmatched. Germline V gene lookup returns CDR1 LNHDA and CDR2 SQIVND (reference sequence). The CDR3 bases that were read are TGTGCCAGTAGTGACAGGGGGTCGGCTGGAAACACC. It codes for CASSDRGSAGNT. The CDR3 in its entirety is CASSDRGSAGNTIYF.

This clone appeared many times. The missing CDR3 end, 3 residues past where the read stops, is filled in from the germline J gene. Other DNA sequences in the sample encode the same CDR3. The chain uses TRBV7-2 and TRBJ2-5, with TRBD2 identical over 9 bases. The CDR3 totals 13 residues. The V gene end was trimmed by 5 bases and the J gene end by 4 bases; junction bases not matched to a gene: 2. The germline V gene has CDR1 SGHTA and CDR2 FQGNSA. The CDR3 loop reads CASSRGGGETQYF. CDR3 bases read: TGTGCCAGCAGCCGCGGGGGGGGAGAGACC.

About this clone: The CDR3 end lies 3 residues beyond the end of the read and is filled in from the germline J gene. The J gene is TRBJ2-3, the V gene TRBV2; 9 nucleotides agree with TRBD2. Germline-derived CDR1 and CDR2 are SNHLY and FYNNEI. The CDR3 length is 16 residues. V shed 5 bases and J 4 bases; nucleotides not matched to a gene: 10. The CDR3 sequence: CASSPRGGGVADTQYF. CDR3 bases read: TGTGCCAGCAGTCCGCGGGGGGGCGGTGTCGCAGATACG.

This clone has a handful of counts. The CDR3 bases that were read are TGTGCCAGCAGTGAATTACTAGCGGGAGTCCTAGATACC. Its protein is CASSELLAGVLDT. In full, the CDR3 is CASSELLAGVLDTYTF. The chain combines TRBV2 with TRBJ1-2; D not certain. The sequence runs out 3 residues before the end of the CDR3; the remainder is reconstructed from the germline J gene. The CDR3 sequence is 16 residues long. Germline loops: CDR1 SNHLY, CDR2 FYNNEI.

Concerning this clone: The DNA ends 3 residues before the CDR3 does, and the rest of the CDR3 is filled in from the germline J gene. This chain connects TRBV19 to TRBJ1-2; 7 nucleotides line up with TRBD1. Per the germline V gene, CDR1 is LNHDA and CDR2 is SQIVND (reference sequence). Unmatched junction bases numbered 2, after V lost 6 bases and J lost 4 bases. This CDR3 region has 12 residues. The sequenced CDR3 bases are TGTGCCAGTAGGGACAGGTTCTATGGC. The encoded protein is CASRDRFYG. The full CDR3 is CASRDRFYGYTF.

The table lists this clone with many counts. The read ends 3 residues early relative to the CDR3; the germline J gene fills the gap. The rearrangement uses TRBV5-1 and TRBJ1-5; D is unclear. V lost 4 bases to trimming and J lost 4 bases, with 3 bases between them. Looked up from germline, CDR1 is SGHRS and CDR2 is YFSETQ. This CDR3 contains 11 residues. The covered CDR3 bases are TGCGCCAGCAGCCATAATCAGCCC. Amino acids: CASSHNQP. Given in full, the CDR3 is CASSHNQPQHF. Using reference TRBV5-1 and TRBJ1-5 for the parts outside the CDR3, the full variable domain is KAGVTQTPRYLIKTRGQQVTLSCSPISGHRSVSWYQQTPGQGLQFLFEYFSETQRNKGNFPGRFSGRQFSNSRSEMNVSTLELGDSALYLCASSHNQPQHFGDGTRLSIL.

This clone was counted many times. The CDR3 goes on 3 residues after the read ends, and that part is filled in from the germline J gene. The J gene is TRBJ1-5, the V gene TRBV6-1; D is unclear. Germline loops: CDR1 MNHNS, CDR2 SASEGT. There are 13 residues in the CDR3. With 1 base removed from V and 6 bases from J, the gap between germline ends came to 7 bases. CDR3 region: CASSEGAGQPQHF. The CDR3 bases that were read are TGTGCCAGCAGTGAAGGGGCTGGTCAGCCC.

There are many counts of this clone. The read stops 3 residues short of the end of the CDR3; the missing end is completed from the germline J gene. V and J are TRBV6-1 and TRBJ1-2; 9 bases line up with TRBD1. The CDR3 contains 13 residues. In germline, CDR1 is MNHNS, CDR2 SASEGT. The sequenced part of the CDR3 DNA is TGTGCCAGCAGTGATGGGACAGGGCAAGGC. It codes for CASSDGTGQG. The whole CDR3 is CASSDGTGQGYTF.

This clone appeared many times. The read terminates 3 residues ahead of where the CDR3 ends, so the germline J gene completes it. J is TRBJ2-5 and V is TRBV30; D remains unclear. Trimming shortened V by 0 bases and J by 3 bases, and 11 bases separated the two germline ends. Germline CDR1 reads GTSNPN; CDR2 reads SVGIG (reference sequence). This CDR3 has 14 residues. The covered CDR3 bases are TGTGCCTGGAGTGTCGGGTTAGTAGAAGAGACC. It encodes CAWSVGLVEET. The CDR3 in its entirety is CAWSVGLVEETQYF.

This clone was detected many times. The read comes to an end 3 residues before the CDR3 does, leaving the germline J gene to fill in the end. The chain employs TRBV7-2 and TRBJ2-2, with 7 nucleotides matching TRBD1. Trimming cost V 0 bases and J 4 bases; bases outside gene matches: 2. The CDR3 runs 15 residues. Germline CDR1 and CDR2: SGHTA and FQGNSA. The part of the CDR3 DNA that was read is TGTGCCAGCAGCTTAGCCGACAGGGTCACCGGGGAG. Protein: CASSLADRVTGE. The entire CDR3 reads CASSLADRVTGELFF.

This clone showed up many times. The read halts 3 residues ahead of the CDR3 end, with the missing end drawn from the germline J gene. The chain combines TRBV18 with TRBJ1-1; 7 bases match TRBD1. The CDR3 totals 15 residues. The ends lost 2 bases at V and 1 base at J; junction bases unmatched: 4. Germline V gene sequence: CDR1 KGHSH, CDR2 LQKENI. Incomplete CDR3 DNA: TGTGCCAGCTCACCAGTGGACAGGCCGAACACTGAA. Its protein product is CASSPVDRPNTE. The full CDR3 sequence reads CASSPVDRPNTEAFF.

This clone was seen ten or more times. From the germline J gene comes the end of the CDR3, since the read stops 3 residues before it. The gene calls are TRBV30 and TRBJ1-5; D is perhaps TRBD1 (6 bases). CDR1 and CDR2 (germline): GTSNPN, SVGIG (reference sequence). This CDR3 has 13 residues. V lost 3 bases to trimming and J lost 6 bases, with 12 bases between them. The DNA read from the CDR3 is TGTGCCTGGAGCCCCAGGGGAGGTCAGCCC. It encodes CAWSPRGGQP. The CDR3 in its entirety is CAWSPRGGQPQHF.

As to this clone: The read ends 3 residues early relative to the CDR3; the germline J gene fills the gap. The chain couples TRBV7-9 to TRBJ1-2; D is undetermined. Looked up from germline, CDR1 is SEHNR and CDR2 is FQNEAQ (reference sequence). The CDR3 sequence is 14 residues long. The sequenced part of the CDR3 DNA is TGTGCCAGCAGCCCTCCTAGAAACTACAATGAC. Protein product: CASSPPRNYND. The whole CDR3 protein reads CASSPPRNYNDYTF.

This clone was detected ten times or more. The read gets to within 3 residues of the CDR3 end, and the germline J gene fills in the rest. The V and J genes are TRBV18 and TRBJ2-2; 8 bases map to TRBD1. The junction had 5 bases not matched to a gene; V was cut back by 4 bases and J by 4 bases. CDR1 is KGHSH and CDR2 is LQKENI in the germline V gene. The CDR3 runs 15 residues. The sequenced CDR3 bases are TGTGCCAGCTCACGTGGACAGGGCCTCACCGGGGAG. Amino acids: CASSRGQGLTGE. From start to end, the CDR3 is CASSRGQGLTGELFF.

This clone was seen repeatedly, ten times or more. From the germline J gene comes the end of the CDR3, since the read stops 3 residues before it. V gene TRBV7-7 combines with J gene TRBJ2-2; the D is unclear. The length of the CDR3 is 16 residues. The V end was cut by 5 bases, the J end by 0 bases, with 13 bases between. Germline CDR1 and CDR2: SSHAT and FNYEAQ (reference sequence). Partial CDR3 DNA: TGTGCCAGCAGCCCCTCGGTTACGGCGAACACCGGGGAG. It codes for CASSPSVTANTGE. The entire CDR3 reads CASSPSVTANTGELFF.

This clone is deemed medium-sized. The CDR3 goes on 3 residues after the read ends, and that part is filled in from the germline J gene. V is TRBV20-1 and J is TRBJ2-1, with 7 positions matching TRBD2. With V trimmed by 4 bases and J by 4 bases, 10 bases remained unmatched. The CDR3 totals 15 residues. Germline assignment: CDR1 DFQATT and CDR2 SNEGSKA (reference sequence). Partial CDR3 DNA: TGCAGTGCTACCTCCCTAGCGGAAAAATACAATGAG. The encoded protein is CSATSLAEKYNE. The CDR3, in full, reads CSATSLAEKYNEQFF.

At least ten counts were recorded for this clone. The read gets to within 3 residues of the CDR3 end, and the germline J gene fills in the rest. The chain links TRBV6-1 to TRBJ1-1; TRBD1 is a possible D gene (6 bases). CDR3 size: 15 residues. Germline V gene sequence: CDR1 MNHNS, CDR2 SASEGT. V was cut by 4 bases and J by 0 bases, with 12 bases left in between. CDR3 sequence: CASSVQQGVNTEAFF. The CDR3 DNA, read in part, is TGTGCCAGCAGTGTCCAACAGGGTGTGAACACTGAA.

Many counts were recorded for this clone. The observed sequence ends 3 residues before the CDR3 terminus, with the missing tail filled in from the germline J gene. The V call is TRBV30, the J call TRBJ2-7; 7 positions match TRBD2. The trim removed 4 bases at V and 1 base at J, leaving 4 bases unmatched. The length of the CDR3 is 13 residues. Germline-derived CDR1 and CDR2 are GTSNPN and SVGIG (reference sequence). The part of the CDR3 DNA that was read is TGTGCCTGGAACCTAGCGGCATCCTACGAG. Its translation is CAWNLAASYE. The full CDR3 sequence reads CAWNLAASYEQYF.